These 10 T cell receptor beta chains share one sample of origin, sequenced in a study of cytomegalovirus exposure and HLA in healthy donors. A multiplex PCR was run with 60 Vbeta primers and 13 Jbeta primers. TCRdb's copy holds only in-frame clones and misses some; the assay was immunoSEQ multiplex PCR. The sample includes 150,000 to 200,000 clones, approximately 80% of them seen just once. The source material was PBMCs. The receptors come from a man aged 60 to 69 in good health and CMV-seronegative.

In its sample, this clone was seen once. J is TRBJ2-2 and V is TRBV6-1; TRBD2 is a possible D gene (6 bases). The CDR3 is made up of 16 amino acids. Germline V gives CDR1 MNHNS, CDR2 SASEGT. V lost 3 bases to trimming and J lost 6 bases, with 17 bases between them. The CDR3 spells CASSERPGTDAGELFF. The CDR3 nucleotides are TGTGCCAGCAGTGAGAGGCCCGGGACTGATGCCGGGGAGCTGTTTTTT.

The CDR3 DNA reads as TGCGCCAGCAGCTTGGCCTTGGCAGGGCCTGAAGCTTTCTTT. Encoded protein: CASSLALAGPEAFF. V is TRBV5-1 and J is TRBJ1-1, with D perhaps TRBD1 (5 bases). The CDR3 totals 14 residues. Germline-derived CDR1 and CDR2 are SGHRS and YFSETQ. The germline V and J ends were trimmed by 0 bases and 6 bases, with 12 bases remaining between them.

Comment on this clone: A junction boundary mismatches the germline segment, possibly from a read error. Other DNA variants within this sample encode the same CDR3. The chain couples TRBV7-9 to TRBJ2-7; TRBD2 agrees at 9 bases. The length of the CDR3 is 16 residues. Per germline, CDR1 SEHNR and CDR2 FQNEAQ (reference sequence). The CDR3 DNA reads as TGTGCCAGCAGCTTAAGGCGACTAGCGGATACCTACGAACAGTACTTC. This codes for CASSLRRLADTYEQYF.

This clone appeared a few times. The chain joins TRBV28 to TRBJ1-3; 8 bases fit TRBD1. Germline V lookup: CDR1 MDHEN, CDR2 SYDVKM. V lost 3 bases, J lost 3 bases, and 7 bases stayed unmatched. This CDR3 contains 16 residues. The CDR3 sequence: CASSLVQGAYGNTIYF. CDR3 in DNA: TGTGCCAGCAGTTTGGTCCAGGGGGCTTATGGAAACACCATATATTTT. Combining the CDR3 with reference TRBV28 and TRBJ1-3 gives the whole variable domain DVKVTQSSRYLVKRTGEKVFLECVQDMDHENMFWYRQDPGLGLRLIYFSYDVKMKEKGDIPEGYSVSREKKERFSLILESASTNQTSMYLCASSLVQGAYGNTIYFGEGSWLTVV.

This sequence joins TRBV5-6 and TRBJ1-1, with 8 bases that match TRBD1. The CDR3 consists of 16 residues. Germline V gives CDR1 SGHDT, CDR2 YYEEEE. Trimming cost V 1 base and J 1 base; bases outside gene matches: 6. In DNA, the CDR3 is TGTGCCAGCAGCTTGCCCGGACAGGGCAAGAACACTGAAGCTTTCTTT. Translating it yields CASSLPGQGKNTEAFF.

This clone was seen only once. The chain links TRBV2 to TRBJ1-3; maybe TRBD1 (6 bases). Germline V gene sequence: CDR1 SNHLY, CDR2 FYNNEI. The CDR3 spans 14 residues. Trimming removed 7 bases from V and 3 bases from J, with 13 bases in between. CDR3 sequence: CASKATGGGNTIYF. CDR3 DNA: TGTGCCAGCAAGGCGACAGGAGGTGGAAACACCATATATTTT.

For this clone: The junction departs from germline at one end; a sequencing error may be responsible. This sequence joins TRBV27 and TRBJ1-5, with D possibly TRBD1 on 6 matching bases. This CDR3 has 17 residues. CDR1 is MNHEY, CDR2 SMNVEV, per germline (reference sequence). The CDR3 loop reads CASRLSAGGGGNQPQHF. CDR3 DNA: TGTGCCAGCAGATTATCTGCTGGGGGGGGCGGCAATCAGCCCCAGCATTTT.

V usage is TRBV6-1 and J usage is TRBJ1-2; 11 nucleotides agree with TRBD1. V lost 7 bases to trimming and J lost 1 base; unmatched junction nucleotides: 2. Germline V gene sequence: CDR1 MNHNS, CDR2 SASEGT. The CDR3 loop spans 14 amino acids. The chain's CDR3 is CASTGTGGNYGYTF. DNA of the CDR3: TGTGCCAGCACTGGGACAGGGGGTAACTATGGCTACACCTTC.

The chain couples TRBV11-1 to TRBJ1-1, with TRBD1 matching over 8 bases. Germline V gene data show CDR1 as SGHAT and CDR2 as FQDESV (reference sequence). The junction had 4 bases not matched to a gene; V was cut back by 1 base and J by 3 bases. The CDR3 contains 15 residues. The CDR3, as DNA: TGTGCCAGCAGCTTAGATCAGGGGGCGGACACTGAAGCTTTCTTT. This codes for CASSLDQGADTEAFF.

The J gene is TRBJ2-7, the V gene TRBV5-4; 9 bases are a match to TRBD1. The CDR3 spans 13 residues. V lost 8 bases to trimming and J lost 2 bases; unmatched junction nucleotides: 5. CDR1 is SGHNT, CDR2 YYREEE, per germline (reference sequence). This CDR3 is CASFRQGAYEQYF. The CDR3 DNA is TGTGCCAGTTTCCGACAGGGGGCCTACGAGCAGTACTTC.